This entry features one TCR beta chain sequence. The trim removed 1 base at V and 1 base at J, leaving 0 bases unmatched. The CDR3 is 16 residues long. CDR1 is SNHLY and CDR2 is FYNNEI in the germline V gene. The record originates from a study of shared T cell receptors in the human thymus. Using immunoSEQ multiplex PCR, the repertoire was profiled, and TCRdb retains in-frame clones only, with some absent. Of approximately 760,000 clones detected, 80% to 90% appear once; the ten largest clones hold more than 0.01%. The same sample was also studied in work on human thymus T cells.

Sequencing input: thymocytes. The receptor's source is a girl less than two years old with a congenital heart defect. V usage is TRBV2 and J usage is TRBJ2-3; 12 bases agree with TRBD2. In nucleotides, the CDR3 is TGTGCCAGCAGTGAAGGACTAGCGGGGGGCACAGATACGCAGTATTTT. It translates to CASSEGLAGGTDTQYF.